The rows below give T cell receptor beta chains drawn from one sample of a study of tumor-infiltrating lymphocytes in primary liver carcinoma. MiXCR, run by TCRdb on the multiplex PCR reads, gives a single entry per CDR3 protein. This sample has about 200,000 distinct CDR3 sequences; 65% occur once, and the top ten carry roughly 6.4%. Input material: peripheral blood. These receptors were obtained from a woman in her sixties or seventies with primary liver carcinoma and hepatitis B virus infection. CDR3s include the opening cysteine and the closing phenylalanine or tryptophan. Each record gives: J gene, V gene, CDR3 length, CDR3 protein.

>TRBJ2-5|TRBV29-1|10
CSGKQETQYF
>TRBJ2-7|TRBV29-1|20
CSVPALGVRENRKSYNEQYF
>TRBJ2-6|TRBV28|13
CANTQPGANVLTF
>TRBJ2-2|TRBV12-3/TRBV12-4|13
CAYSVSNTGELFF
>TRBJ1-1|TRBV6-6|13
CASSYVANTEAFF
>TRBJ1-5|TRBV11-2|16
CASNSRPRQTNQPQHF
>TRBJ2-7|TRBV12-3/TRBV12-4|15
CVSSSTGQGVYGQYF
>TRBJ2-3|TRBV29-1|16
CSVDSAGARRGDTQYF
>TRBJ1-2|TRBV29-1|11
CSIEDGAGSTF
>TRBJ2-1|TRBV11-2|15
CVSSSTWSSYNEQFF
>TRBJ2-5|TRBV29-1|15
CNVESAAGRSETQYF
>TRBJ2-1|TRBV11-2|15
CASSLAPAQGHEQFF
>TRBJ2-7|TRBV6-1|15
CASRETSGILYEQYF
>TRBJ1-2|TRBV12-3/TRBV12-4|13
CTSSPGHLYGYTF
>TRBJ2-7|TRBV11-2|15
CATSIKPSGSGEQYF
>TRBJ2-7|TRBV11-2|16
CASSLIPGQGIGEQYF
>TRBJ2-3|TRBV5-4|15
CASHLPGGSTDTQYF
>TRBJ2-3|TRBV5-1|16
CASSPAGAMGGDTQYF
>TRBJ2-1|TRBV6-5|12
CASSQGLAGQFF
>TRBJ2-7|TRBV28|16
CASSFHLATLSYEQYF
>TRBJ2-7|TRBV6-5|15
CASSATAGGYYEQYF
>TRBJ2-1|TRBV29-1|12
CSGRAGDNEQFF
>TRBJ1-5|TRBV4-1|14
CASRPIETGRPQHF
>TRBJ2-3|TRBV11-2|16
CVSGPTRLQGADTQYF